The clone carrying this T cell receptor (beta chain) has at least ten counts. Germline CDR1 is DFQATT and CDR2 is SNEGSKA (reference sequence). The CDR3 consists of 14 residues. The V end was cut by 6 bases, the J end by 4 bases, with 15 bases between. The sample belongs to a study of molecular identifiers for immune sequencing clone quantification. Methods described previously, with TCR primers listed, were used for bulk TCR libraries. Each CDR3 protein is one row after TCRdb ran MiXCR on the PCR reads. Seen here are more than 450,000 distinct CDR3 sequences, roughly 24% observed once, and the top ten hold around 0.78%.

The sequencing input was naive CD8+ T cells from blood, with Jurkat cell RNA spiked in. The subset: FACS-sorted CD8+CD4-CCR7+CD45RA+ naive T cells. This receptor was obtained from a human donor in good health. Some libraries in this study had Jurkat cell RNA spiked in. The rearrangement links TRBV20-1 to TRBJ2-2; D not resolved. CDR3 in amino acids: CSARLSNSTGELFF. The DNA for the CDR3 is TGCAGTGCCCGGCTCAGTAATAGCACCGGGGAGCTGTTTTTT.